The TCR beta chain described here comes from a study of radiotherapy plus CTLA-4 blockade in lung cancer (dated by TCRdb to 2017 to 2018). Regarding the study in general: Objective responses occurred in roughly 19% of enrolled patients, and approximately 34% achieved disease control. General conclusions and limits of the study: After treatment with radiotherapy and ipilimumab, TCR clones that originated in tumors expanded in peripheral blood. Increased serum interferon-beta after radiation, together with early dynamic changes in blood T cell clones, were reported to be the strongest predictors of response.

Per the germline V gene, SGHRS is the CDR1 and YFSETQ is the CDR2. The CDR3 covers 14 residues, taking in both the cysteine and the phenylalanine. Only the CDR3 DNA stays, 42 bases, in frame from base 1. V is cut by 1 base and J by 2 bases, and the space between the germline ends is 8 bases. In regard to this clone: Its antigen target is currently unknown. No much larger clonotype is one base removed from it; base qualities were not supplied.

Libraries were built with the immunoSEQ multiplex PCR assay. TCRdb limited this immuneACCESS table to in-frame rearrangements with V and J called. A share of clones is missing; checked studies link under half to unresolved V genes, and the rest is unexplained. This sample holds some 60,000 clones; about three quarters were observed only once. The top ten hold 3% to 4% of the sample. The study tested focal radiation therapy combined with CTLA-4 blockade (ipilimumab) in patients with chemo-refractory metastatic non-small-cell lung cancer. The chain is made from TRBV5-1 and TRBJ2-3; the D gene is unclear. The receptor comes from a human donor with non-small cell lung cancer who had a partial response to radiotherapy plus ipilimumab. Sequencing used peripheral blood, obtained from a patient treated with radiotherapy plus ipilimumab. The DNA is as follows: TGCGCCAGCAGCTTGAATGGCCCCACAGATACGCAGTATTTT. This gives the protein CASSLNGPTDTQYF.